This TCR beta chain stems from a study of cytomegalovirus exposure and HLA in healthy donors. V lost 3 bases, J lost 3 bases, and 4 bases stayed unmatched. Per germline, CDR1 MGHDK and CDR2 SYGVNS. This CDR3 region has 14 residues. This clone was seen only a few times. Antigen: not known. 13 Jbeta primers and 60 Vbeta primers were used for the PCR. Sequencing used immunoSEQ multiplex PCR; TCRdb keeps in-frame clones, though not all of them. The sample holds 150,000 to 200,000 clones, over 80% seen once. Study conclusions and caveats: Across donors, most TCRs were seen rarely, yet some public ones were widespread.

The sample comprised PBMCs. The chain links TRBV25-1 to TRBJ1-2; the match to TRBD1 covers 7 bases. This receptor was identified in a girl aged 10-17 years in good health and CMV-seropositive. The CDR3, as DNA: TGTGCCAGCAGTGAGAACAGGGGCGACTATGGCTACACCTTC. Its protein product is CASSENRGDYGYTF.